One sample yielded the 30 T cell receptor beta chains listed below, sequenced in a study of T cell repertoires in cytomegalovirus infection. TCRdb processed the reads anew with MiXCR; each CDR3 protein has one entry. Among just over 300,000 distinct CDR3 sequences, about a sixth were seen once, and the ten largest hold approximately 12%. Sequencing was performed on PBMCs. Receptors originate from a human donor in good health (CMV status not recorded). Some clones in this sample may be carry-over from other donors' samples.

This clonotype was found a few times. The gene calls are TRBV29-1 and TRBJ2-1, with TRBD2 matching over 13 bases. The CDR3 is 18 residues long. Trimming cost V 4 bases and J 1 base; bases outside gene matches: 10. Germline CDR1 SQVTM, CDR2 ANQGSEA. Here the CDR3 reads CSVAGVTSGGASYNEQFF. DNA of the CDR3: TGCAGCGTTGCTGGGGTTACTAGCGGGGGGGCGTCCTACAATGAGCAGTTCTTC.

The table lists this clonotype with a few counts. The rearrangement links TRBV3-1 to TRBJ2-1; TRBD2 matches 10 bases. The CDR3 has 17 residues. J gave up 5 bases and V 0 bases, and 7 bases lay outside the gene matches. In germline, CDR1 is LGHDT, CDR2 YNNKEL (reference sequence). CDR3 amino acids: CASSQEQRGGAHNEQFF. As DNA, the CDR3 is TGTGCCAGCAGCCAAGAACAGCGGGGGGGCGCCCACAATGAGCAGTTCTTC.

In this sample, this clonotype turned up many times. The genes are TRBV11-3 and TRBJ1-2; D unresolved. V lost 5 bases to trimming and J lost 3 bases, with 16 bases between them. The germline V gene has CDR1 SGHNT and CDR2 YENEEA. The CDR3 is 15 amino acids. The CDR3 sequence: CASSLGGSQDYGYTF. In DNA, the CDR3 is TGTGCCAGCAGCCTCGGAGGGAGTCAAGACTATGGCTACACCTTC.

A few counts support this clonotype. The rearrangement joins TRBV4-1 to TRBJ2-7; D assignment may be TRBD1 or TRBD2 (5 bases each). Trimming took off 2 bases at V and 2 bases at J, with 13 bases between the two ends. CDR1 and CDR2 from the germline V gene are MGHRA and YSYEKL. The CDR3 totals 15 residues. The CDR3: CASSQIGQGPYEQYF. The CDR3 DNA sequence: TGCGCCAGCAGCCAAATTGGGCAGGGACCCTACGAGCAGTACTTC.

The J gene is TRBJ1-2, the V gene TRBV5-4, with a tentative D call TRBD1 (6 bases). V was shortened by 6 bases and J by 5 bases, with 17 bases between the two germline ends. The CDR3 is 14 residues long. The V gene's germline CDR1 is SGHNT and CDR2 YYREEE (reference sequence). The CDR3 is CASTLTGPGYGYTF. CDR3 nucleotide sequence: TGTGCCAGCACCCTGACAGGCCCTGGGTATGGCTACACCTTC. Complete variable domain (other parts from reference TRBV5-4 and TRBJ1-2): ETGVTQSPTHLIKTRGQQVTLRCSSQSGHNTVSWYQQALGQGPQFIFQYYREEENGRGNFPPRFSGLQFPNYSSELNVNALELDDSALYLCASTLTGPGYGYTFGSGTRLTVV.

The CDR3 DNA reads TGTGCCAGCAGCTCTTCATTCAATGGCTACACCTTC. It translates to CASSSSFNGYTF. This chain connects TRBV5-4 to TRBJ1-2, with D unresolved. The CDR3 length is 12 residues. The V gene's germline CDR1 is SGHNT and CDR2 YYREEE (reference sequence). V gave up 3 bases and J gave up 6 bases, with 9 bases separating them. Using reference TRBV5-4 and TRBJ1-2 for the parts outside the CDR3, the full variable domain is ETGVTQSPTHLIKTRGQQVTLRCSSQSGHNTVSWYQQALGQGPQFIFQYYREEENGRGNFPPRFSGLQFPNYSSELNVNALELDDSALYLCASSSSFNGYTFGSGTRLTVV.

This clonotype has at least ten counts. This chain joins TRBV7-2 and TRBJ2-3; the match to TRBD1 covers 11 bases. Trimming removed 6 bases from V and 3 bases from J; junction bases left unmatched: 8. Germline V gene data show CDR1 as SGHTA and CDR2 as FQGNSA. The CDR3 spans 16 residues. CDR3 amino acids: CASSSRTGGATDTQYF. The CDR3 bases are TGTGCCAGCAGTTCGAGGACAGGGGGCGCGACAGATACGCAGTATTTT.

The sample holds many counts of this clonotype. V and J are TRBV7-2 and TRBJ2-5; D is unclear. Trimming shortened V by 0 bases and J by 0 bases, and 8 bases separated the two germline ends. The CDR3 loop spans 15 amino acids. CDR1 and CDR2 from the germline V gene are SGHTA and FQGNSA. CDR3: CASSLAYYNQETQYF. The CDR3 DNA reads TGTGCCAGCAGCTTAGCATACTACAACCAAGAGACCCAGTACTTC.

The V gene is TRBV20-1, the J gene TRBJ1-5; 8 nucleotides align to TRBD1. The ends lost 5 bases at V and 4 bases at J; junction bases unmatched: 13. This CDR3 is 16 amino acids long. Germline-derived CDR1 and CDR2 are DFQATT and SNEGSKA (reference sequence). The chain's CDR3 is CSAPLSGQGTNQPQHF. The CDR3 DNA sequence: TGCAGTGCTCCCCTTTCTGGACAGGGAACGAATCAGCCCCAGCATTTT.

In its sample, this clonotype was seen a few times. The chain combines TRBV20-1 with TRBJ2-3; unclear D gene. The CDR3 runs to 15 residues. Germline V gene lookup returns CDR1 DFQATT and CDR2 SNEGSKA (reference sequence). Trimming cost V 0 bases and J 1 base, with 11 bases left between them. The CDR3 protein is CSARDSWWRTDTQYF. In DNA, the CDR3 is TGCAGTGCTAGAGATTCTTGGTGGCGCACAGATACGCAGTATTTT.

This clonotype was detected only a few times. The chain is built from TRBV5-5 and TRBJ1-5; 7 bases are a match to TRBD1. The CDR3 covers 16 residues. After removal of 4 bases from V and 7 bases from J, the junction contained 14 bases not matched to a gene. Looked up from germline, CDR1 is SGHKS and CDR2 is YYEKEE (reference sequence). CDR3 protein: CASSIAQGGLTQPQHF. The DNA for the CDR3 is TGTGCCAGCAGCATTGCCCAGGGGGGATTGACGCAGCCCCAGCATTTT.

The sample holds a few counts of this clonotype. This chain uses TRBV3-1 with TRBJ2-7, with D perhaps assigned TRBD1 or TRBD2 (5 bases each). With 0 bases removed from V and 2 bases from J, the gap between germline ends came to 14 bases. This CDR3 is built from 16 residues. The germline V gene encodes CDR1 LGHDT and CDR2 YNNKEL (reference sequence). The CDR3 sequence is CASSQDGTYGAYEQYF. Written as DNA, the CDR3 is TGTGCCAGCAGCCAAGATGGGACCTATGGGGCCTACGAGCAGTACTTC.

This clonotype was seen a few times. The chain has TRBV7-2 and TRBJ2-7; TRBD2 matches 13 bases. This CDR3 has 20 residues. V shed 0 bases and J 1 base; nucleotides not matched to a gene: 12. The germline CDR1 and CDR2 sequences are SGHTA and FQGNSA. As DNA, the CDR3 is TGTGCCAGCAGCTTAGCGCCGGGACTAGCGGGATTACCAAGGTCCTACGAGCAGTACTTC. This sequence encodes CASSLAPGLAGLPRSYEQYF.

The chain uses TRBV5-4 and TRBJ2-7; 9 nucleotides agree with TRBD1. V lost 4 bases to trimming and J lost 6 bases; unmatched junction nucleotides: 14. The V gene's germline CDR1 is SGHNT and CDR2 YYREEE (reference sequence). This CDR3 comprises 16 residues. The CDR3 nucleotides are TGTGCCAGCAGCCATGCTGGAGGACAGGGGCTCGGCGAGCAGTACTTC. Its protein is CASSHAGGQGLGEQYF.

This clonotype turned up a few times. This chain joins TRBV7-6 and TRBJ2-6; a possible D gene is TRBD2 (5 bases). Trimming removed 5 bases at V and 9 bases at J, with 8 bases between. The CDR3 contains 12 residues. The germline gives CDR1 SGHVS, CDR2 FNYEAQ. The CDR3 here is CASSPGFNVLTF. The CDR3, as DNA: TGTGCCAGCAGCCCGGGGTTCAACGTCCTGACTTTC. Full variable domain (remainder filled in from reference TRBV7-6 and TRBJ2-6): GAGVSQSPRYKVTKRGQDVALRCDPISGHVSLYWYRQALGQGPEFLTYFNYEAQQDKSGLPNDRFSAERPEGSISTLTIQRTEQRDSAMYRCASSPGFNVLTFGAGSRLTVL.

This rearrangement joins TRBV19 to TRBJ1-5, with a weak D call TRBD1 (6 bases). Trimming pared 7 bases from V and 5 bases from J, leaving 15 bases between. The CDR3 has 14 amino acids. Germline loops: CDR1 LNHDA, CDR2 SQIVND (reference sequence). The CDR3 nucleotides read TGTGCCAGTATTGAGGGGGGGGCCTATCAGCCCCAGCATTTT. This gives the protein CASIEGGAYQPQHF.

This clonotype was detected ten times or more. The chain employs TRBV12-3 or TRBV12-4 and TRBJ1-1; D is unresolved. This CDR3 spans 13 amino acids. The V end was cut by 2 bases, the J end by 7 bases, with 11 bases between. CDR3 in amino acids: CASSLSVGGEAFF. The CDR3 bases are TGTGCCAGCAGTTTATCCGTTGGAGGTGAAGCTTTCTTT.

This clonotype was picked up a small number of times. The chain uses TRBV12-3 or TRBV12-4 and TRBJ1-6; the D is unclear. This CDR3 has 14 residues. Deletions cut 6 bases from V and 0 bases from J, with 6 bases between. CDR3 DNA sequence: TGTGCCAGCAGACAGAGCTCCTATAATTCACCCCTCCACTTT. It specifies CASRQSSYNSPLHF.

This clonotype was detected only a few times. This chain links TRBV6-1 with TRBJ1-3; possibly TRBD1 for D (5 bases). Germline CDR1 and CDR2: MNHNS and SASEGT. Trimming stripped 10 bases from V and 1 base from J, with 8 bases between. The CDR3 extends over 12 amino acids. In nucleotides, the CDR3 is TGTGCCACCCAGGGATCTGGAAACACCATATATTTT. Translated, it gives CATQGSGNTIYF.

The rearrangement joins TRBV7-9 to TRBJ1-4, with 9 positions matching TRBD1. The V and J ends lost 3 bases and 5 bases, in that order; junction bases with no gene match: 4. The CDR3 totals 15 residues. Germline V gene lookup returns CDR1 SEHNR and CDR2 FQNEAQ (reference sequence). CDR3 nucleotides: TGTGCCAGCAGCTTTGCGGGGACAGGGAATGAAAAACTGTTTTTT. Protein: CASSFAGTGNEKLFF.

CDR3 DNA: TGTGCCAGCAGTCCAGAGTACTACGAGCAGTACTTC. Translation: CASSPEYYEQYF. The rearrangement uses TRBV2 and TRBJ2-7; D call uncertain. Germline CDR1 SNHLY, CDR2 FYNNEI. The V and J ends lost 5 bases and 3 bases respectively, with 8 bases between them. This CDR3 comprises 12 residues.

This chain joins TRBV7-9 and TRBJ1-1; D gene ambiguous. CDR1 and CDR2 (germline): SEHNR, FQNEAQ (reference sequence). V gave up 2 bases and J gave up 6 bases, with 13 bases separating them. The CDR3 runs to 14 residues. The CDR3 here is CASSLSVGVPEAFF. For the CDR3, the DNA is TGTGCCAGCAGCTTATCTGTCGGGGTTCCTGAAGCTTTCTTT. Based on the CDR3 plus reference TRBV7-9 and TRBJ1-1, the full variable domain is DTGVSQNPRHKITKRGQNVTFRCDPISEHNRLYWYRQTLGQGPEFLTYFQNEAQLEKSRLLSDRFSAERPKGSFSTLEIQRTEQGDSAMYLCASSLSVGVPEAFFGQGTRLTVV.

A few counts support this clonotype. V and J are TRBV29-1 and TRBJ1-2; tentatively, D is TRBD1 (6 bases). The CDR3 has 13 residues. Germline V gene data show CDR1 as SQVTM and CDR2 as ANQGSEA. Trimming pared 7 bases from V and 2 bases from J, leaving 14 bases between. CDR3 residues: CSAWTDYNYGYTF. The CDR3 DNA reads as TGCAGCGCTTGGACAGACTACAACTATGGCTACACCTTC. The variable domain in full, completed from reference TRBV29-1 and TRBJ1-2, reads SAVISQKPSRDICQRGTSLTIQCQVDSQVTMMFWYRQQPGQSLTLIATANQGSEATYESGFVIDKFPISRPNLTFSTLTVSNMSPEDSSIYLCSAWTDYNYGYTFGSGTRLTVV.

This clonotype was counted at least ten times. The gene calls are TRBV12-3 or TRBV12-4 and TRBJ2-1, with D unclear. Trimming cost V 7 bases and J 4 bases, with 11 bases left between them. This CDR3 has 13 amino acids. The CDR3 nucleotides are TGTGCCAGCACCCAAGGCAGGTACAATGAGCAGTTCTTC. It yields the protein CASTQGRYNEQFF.

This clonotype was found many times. The CDR3 bases are TGTGCCAGCAGCGAAACAGGGGTGGGAGAGACCCAGTACTTC. This codes for CASSETGVGETQYF. The V call is TRBV7-9, the J call TRBJ2-5, with 7 bases matching TRBD1. The germline V gene encodes CDR1 SEHNR and CDR2 FQNEAQ (reference sequence). The length of the CDR3 is 14 residues. The V gene end was trimmed by 5 bases and the J gene end by 4 bases; junction bases not matched to a gene: 7.

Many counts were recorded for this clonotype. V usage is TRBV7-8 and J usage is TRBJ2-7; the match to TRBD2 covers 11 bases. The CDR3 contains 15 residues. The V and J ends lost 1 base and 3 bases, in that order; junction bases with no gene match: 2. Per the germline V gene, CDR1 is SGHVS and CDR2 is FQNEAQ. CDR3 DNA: TGTGCCAGCAGCTTAGGACTAGCGGGGAGCTACGAGCAGTACTTC. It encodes CASSLGLAGSYEQYF.

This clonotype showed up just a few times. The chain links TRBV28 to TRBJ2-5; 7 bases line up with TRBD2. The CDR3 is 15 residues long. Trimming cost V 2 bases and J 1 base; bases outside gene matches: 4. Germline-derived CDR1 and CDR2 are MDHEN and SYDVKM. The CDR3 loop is CASSLLAAPQETQYF. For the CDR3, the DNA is TGTGCCAGCAGTTTACTAGCGGCCCCCCAAGAGACCCAGTACTTC.

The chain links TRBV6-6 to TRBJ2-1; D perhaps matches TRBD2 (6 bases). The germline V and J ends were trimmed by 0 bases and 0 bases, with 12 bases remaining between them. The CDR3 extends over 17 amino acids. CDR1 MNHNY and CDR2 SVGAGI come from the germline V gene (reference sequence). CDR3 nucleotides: TGTGCCAGCAGTTACTCGATCTCGGGGGACTCCTACAATGAGCAGTTCTTC. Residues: CASSYSISGDSYNEQFF.

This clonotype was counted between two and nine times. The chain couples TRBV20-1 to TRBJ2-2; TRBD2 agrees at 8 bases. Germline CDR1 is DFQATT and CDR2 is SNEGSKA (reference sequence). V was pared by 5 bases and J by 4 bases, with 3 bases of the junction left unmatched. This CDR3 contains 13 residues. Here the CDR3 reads CSAGGTSTGELFF. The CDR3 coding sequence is TGCAGTGCTGGGGGGACTAGCACCGGGGAGCTGTTTTTT.

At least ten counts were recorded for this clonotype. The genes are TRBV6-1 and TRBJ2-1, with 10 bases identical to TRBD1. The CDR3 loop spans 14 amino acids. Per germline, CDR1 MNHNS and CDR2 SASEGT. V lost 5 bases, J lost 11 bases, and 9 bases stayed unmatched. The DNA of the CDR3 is TGTGCCAGCAGTAACCAGGGGACAGGGGCTCAGCAGTTCTTC. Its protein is CASSNQGTGAQQFF.